This T cell receptor beta chain was sequenced in a study of blood T cell repertoires in COVID-19. Study-level background: Acute-phase and convalescent COVID-19 samples originated in the United States, Italy and Spain. PBMCs, B-cell-depleted T cells, or T cells were the source of the cDNA or gDNA that made up the material.

In the original workflow: How many nucleated cells were present was estimated from reference gene primer amplification. The data were produced by immunoSEQ multiplex PCR, yet TCRdb's version contains in-frame clones alone and is incomplete. V, J and clone size are those of that table, while D and trimming were read from the DNA. The table shows 95,000 to 110,000 clones, with 84% occurring only once. The CDR3 is made up of 19 amino acids. Germline V gene sequence: CDR1 LNHNV, CDR2 YYDKDF (reference sequence). The V gene end was trimmed by 8 bases and the J gene end by 3 bases; junction bases not matched to a gene: 20.

This clonotype was sampled from a man aged 55 to 70 with acute or convalescent COVID-19. The sample taken for sequencing was peripheral blood. The chain employs TRBV15 and TRBJ2-3, with 10 bases matching TRBD2. For the CDR3, the DNA is TGTGCCACCCAAAGATGGCTAGCGGGAGCCTCCACCGGTACAGATACGCAGTATTTT. Its protein product is CATQRWLAGASTGTDTQYF.